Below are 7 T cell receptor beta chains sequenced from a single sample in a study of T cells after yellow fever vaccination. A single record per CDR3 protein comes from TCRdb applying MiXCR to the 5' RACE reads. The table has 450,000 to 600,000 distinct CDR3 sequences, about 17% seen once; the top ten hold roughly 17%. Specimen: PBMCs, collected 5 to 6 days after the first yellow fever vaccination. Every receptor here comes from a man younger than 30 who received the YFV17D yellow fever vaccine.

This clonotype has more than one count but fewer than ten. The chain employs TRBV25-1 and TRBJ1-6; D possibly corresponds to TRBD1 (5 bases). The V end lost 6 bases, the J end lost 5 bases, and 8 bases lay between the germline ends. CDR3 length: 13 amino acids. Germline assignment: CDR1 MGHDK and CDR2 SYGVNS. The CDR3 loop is CASRGPDNSPLHF. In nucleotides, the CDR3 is TGTGCCAGCAGGGGGCCCGATAATTCACCCCTCCACTTT.

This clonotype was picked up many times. In DNA, the CDR3 is TGCGCCAGCAGCCCCAGGGCCGAGGTCACTGAAGCTTTCTTT. Protein: CASSPRAEVTEAFF. V is TRBV5-1 and J is TRBJ1-1; D may be TRBD1 (5 bases). CDR3 length equals 14 residues. Trimming removed 4 bases at V and 4 bases at J, with 14 bases between. Germline-derived CDR1 and CDR2 are SGHRS and YFSETQ.

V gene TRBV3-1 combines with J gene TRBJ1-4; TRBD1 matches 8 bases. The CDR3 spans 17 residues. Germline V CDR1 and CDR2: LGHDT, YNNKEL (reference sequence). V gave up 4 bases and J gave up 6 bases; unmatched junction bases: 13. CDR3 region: CASSPTGGTIPDEKLFF. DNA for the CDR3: TGTGCCAGCAGCCCCACAGGGGGGACGATCCCCGATGAAAAACTGTTTTTT.

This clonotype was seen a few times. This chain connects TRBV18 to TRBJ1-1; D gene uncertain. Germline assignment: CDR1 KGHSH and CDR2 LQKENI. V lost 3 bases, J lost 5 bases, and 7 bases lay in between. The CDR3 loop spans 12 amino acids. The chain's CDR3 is CASSPVVTEAFF. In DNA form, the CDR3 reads TGTGCCAGCTCACCCGTGGTTACTGAAGCTTTCTTT.

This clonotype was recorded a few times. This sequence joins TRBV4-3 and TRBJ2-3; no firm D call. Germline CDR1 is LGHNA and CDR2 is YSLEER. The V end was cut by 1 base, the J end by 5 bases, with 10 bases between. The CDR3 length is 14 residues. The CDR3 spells CASSQGSAGDTQYF. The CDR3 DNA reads TGCGCCAGCAGCCAAGGATCCGCTGGAGATACGCAGTATTTT.

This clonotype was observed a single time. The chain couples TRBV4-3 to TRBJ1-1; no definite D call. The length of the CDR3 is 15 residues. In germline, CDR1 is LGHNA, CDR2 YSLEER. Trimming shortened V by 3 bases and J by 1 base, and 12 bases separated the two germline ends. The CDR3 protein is CASSQGRTKNTEAFF. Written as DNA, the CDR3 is TGCGCCAGCAGCCAGGGCCGGACGAAGAACACTGAAGCTTTCTTT.

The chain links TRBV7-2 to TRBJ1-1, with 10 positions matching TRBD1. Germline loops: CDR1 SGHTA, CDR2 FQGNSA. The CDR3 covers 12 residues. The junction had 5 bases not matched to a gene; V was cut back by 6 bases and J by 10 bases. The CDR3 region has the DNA TGTGCCAGCAGTCGGACAGGGGGGATAGCTTTCTTT. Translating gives CASSRTGGIAFF.